What follows is one T cell receptor (beta chain) and its context. The antigen remains unidentified. The length of the CDR3 is 12 residues. The V gene lost 3 bases and the J gene lost 10 bases, with 10 bases spanning the gap. TCR alpha and TCR beta cDNA libraries with sample barcodes and UMIs came from 5'RACE using constant-segment primers. TCRdb redid the calling of the 5' RACE reads with MiXCR, one entry per CDR3 protein. The table includes fewer than 60,000 distinct CDR3 sequences, roughly 25% detected once. This specimen comes from a study of T-cell memory formation after mild COVID-19. General study results and limits: The appearance of some responding clones in pre-infection memory suggested that cross-reactive memory joined. Clones shrinking between day 15 and 85 showed a balanced CD4/CD8 split, and those that grew later tilted toward CD4+.

The chain joins TRBV12-3 or TRBV12-4 to TRBJ2-1; D possibly matches TRBD1 or TRBD2 (5 bases each). The sequenced material came from PBMCs or a T cell subset sorted from them (not recorded which). The source is a man between 18 and 29 years old who had mild COVID-19 (a few samples of this study predate the infection). Cell type and time point are not known. The CDR3 nucleotides read TGTGCCAGCAGTTTTACTAGGACAGAGCAGTTCTTC. Translating it yields CASSFTRTEQFF.